These 5 T cell receptor beta chains were all obtained from the same sample, sequenced in a study of blood T cells in healthy people across ages. Primers used in a second PCR of roughly 6 to 11 cycles were a sample-barcoded 5' primer and a J-beta primer mix. TCRdb analysed the 5' RACE reads with MiXCR anew, one entry per CDR3 protein. Of 1,500,000 or so distinct CDR3 sequences detected, less than 45% appear once; the ten largest clones hold roughly 3.7%. Material for sequencing was blood. These receptors came from a woman aged 18-30 years in good health.

J is TRBJ1-2 and V is TRBV28, with 7 bases aligning to TRBD1. This CDR3 has 14 residues. Germline V gene sequence: CDR1 MDHEN, CDR2 SYDVKM. V shed 2 bases and J 4 bases; nucleotides not matched to a gene: 4. The DNA for the CDR3 is TGTGCCAGCAGTTTACCGACAGGGACCTATGGCTACACCTTC. It is translated as CASSLPTGTYGYTF.

This clonotype was seen repeatedly, ten times or more. The J gene is TRBJ1-1, the V gene TRBV7-9; no definite D call. CDR1 is SEHNR and CDR2 is FQNEAQ in the germline V gene (reference sequence). The V gene lost 1 base and the J gene lost 4 bases, with 4 bases spanning the gap. The CDR3 length is 12 residues. The CDR3 DNA reads as TGTGCCAGCAGCTTAGGGGTCACTGAAGCTTTCTTT. It encodes CASSLGVTEAFF.

This chain links TRBV4-3 with TRBJ2-7, with TRBD2 identical over 8 bases. The CDR3 has 18 residues. The germline CDR1 and CDR2 sequences are LGHNA and YSLEER. The ends lost 0 bases at V and 7 bases at J; junction bases unmatched: 17. The CDR3 bases are TGCGCCAGCAGCCAAGAATCCTCCGGGACTAGAGACTACAATGAGCAGTACTTC. Its protein product is CASSQESSGTRDYNEQYF.

This clonotype was found a few times. The chain joins TRBV25-1 to TRBJ2-3; D may correspond to TRBD1 or TRBD2 (5 bases each). The CDR3 length is 15 residues. Trimming cost V 4 bases and J 2 bases, with 13 bases left between them. CDR1 and CDR2 from the germline V gene are MGHDK and SYGVNS. Here the CDR3 reads CASSGGKGITDTQYF. CDR3 DNA: TGTGCCAGCAGTGGGGGGAAAGGTATCACAGATACGCAGTATTTT.

The V call is TRBV5-1, the J call TRBJ1-1, with 10 bases identical to TRBD1. CDR3 length: 16 residues. Losses at the gene ends were 3 bases for V and 2 bases for J; bases not matched to a gene: 7. Germline assignment: CDR1 SGHRS and CDR2 YFSETQ. The CDR3 sequence is CASSSGGTGANTEAFF. The CDR3 nucleotides are TGCGCCAGCAGCTCGGGGGGGACAGGGGCCAACACTGAAGCTTTCTTT.